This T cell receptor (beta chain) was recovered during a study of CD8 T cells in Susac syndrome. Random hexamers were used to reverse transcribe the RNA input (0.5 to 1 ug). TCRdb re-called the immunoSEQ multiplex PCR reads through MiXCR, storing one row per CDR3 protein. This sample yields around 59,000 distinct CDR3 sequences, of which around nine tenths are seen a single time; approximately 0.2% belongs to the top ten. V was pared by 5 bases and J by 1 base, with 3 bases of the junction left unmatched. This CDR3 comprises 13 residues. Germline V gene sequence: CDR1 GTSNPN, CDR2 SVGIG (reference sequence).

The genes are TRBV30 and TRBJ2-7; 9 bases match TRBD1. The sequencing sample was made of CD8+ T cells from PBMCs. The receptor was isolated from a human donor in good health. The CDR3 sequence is CAWEGQGSYEQYF. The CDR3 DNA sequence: TGTGCCTGGGAGGGACAGGGATCCTACGAGCAGTACTTC. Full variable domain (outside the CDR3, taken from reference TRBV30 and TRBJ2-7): SQTIHQWPATLVQPVGSPLSLECTVEGTSNPNLYWYRQAAGRGLQLLFYSVGIGQISSEVPQNLSASRPQDRQFILSSKKLLLSDSGFYLCAWEGQGSYEQYFGPGTRLTVT.